This T cell receptor (beta chain) originates from a study of shared clonotypes between healthy human individuals. Study information: Those who served as donors were a couple of women and a few men between the ages of 18 and 49. Study-level findings and limits: Some clonotypes were shared by all four sorted-subset donors, while others were not shared. The non-shared ones had lower generation probabilities than the shared ones.

CD45RA-negative memory and CD45RA+ naive subsets were split from the CD4+ cells. How the authors handled the data: ImmunoSEQ output held junction-only sequences without quality scores, so filtering differed. Only in-frame clones appear in the TCRdb table, and some are missing; sequencing was by immunoSEQ multiplex PCR. The V and J calls and clone size were taken over from that table, and D and trimming were inferred from the DNA. Here the sample spans nearly 750,000 clones, approximately 77% being singletons. This CDR3 has 14 residues. Germline lookup yields CDR1 SGHAT and CDR2 FQNNGV. Trimming shortened V by 1 base and J by 3 bases, and 7 bases separated the two germline ends. As to this clone: Its antigen remains unknown.

The sequence derives from a woman aged 30 to 39 in good health. The specimen was memory CD4+ T cells sorted from blood. Subset indicated: CD45RA-negative fraction. V gene TRBV11-2 combines with J gene TRBJ1-3; D gene unclear. CDR3 loop: CASSLVGLGNTIYF. The DNA of the CDR3 is TGTGCCAGCAGCTTAGTCGGCCTTGGAAACACCATATATTTT.